The clone carrying this TCR beta chain was observed a single time. With 60 Vbeta and 13 Jbeta primers, the PCR was carried out. Measured with immunoSEQ multiplex PCR; TCRdb has only the in-frame clones, and not every one. The data contain 150,000 to 200,000 clones, over 70% of them singletons. The record originates from a study of cytomegalovirus exposure and HLA in healthy donors. Germline CDR1 reads SGHTS; CDR2 reads YDEGEE. This CDR3 has 14 amino acids. The germline V and J ends were trimmed by 4 bases and 7 bases, with 15 bases remaining between them. The origin of this receptor is a woman in her thirties or forties in good health and CMV-seropositive. The rearrangement joins TRBV5-8 to TRBJ1-5; a possible D gene is TRBD1 (5 bases). Sequencing used PBMCs. CDR3 in amino acids: CASSGSRVGQPQHF. The CDR3 bases are TGTGCCAGCAGCGGATCCAGGGTTGGGCAGCCCCAGCATTTT. Full variable domain (outside the CDR3, taken from reference TRBV5-8 and TRBJ1-5): EAGVTQSPTHLIKTRGQQATLRCSPISGHTSVYWYQQALGLGLQFLLWYDEGEERNRGNFPPRFSGRQFPNYSSELNVNALELEDSALYLCASSGSRVGQPQHFGDGTRLSIL.